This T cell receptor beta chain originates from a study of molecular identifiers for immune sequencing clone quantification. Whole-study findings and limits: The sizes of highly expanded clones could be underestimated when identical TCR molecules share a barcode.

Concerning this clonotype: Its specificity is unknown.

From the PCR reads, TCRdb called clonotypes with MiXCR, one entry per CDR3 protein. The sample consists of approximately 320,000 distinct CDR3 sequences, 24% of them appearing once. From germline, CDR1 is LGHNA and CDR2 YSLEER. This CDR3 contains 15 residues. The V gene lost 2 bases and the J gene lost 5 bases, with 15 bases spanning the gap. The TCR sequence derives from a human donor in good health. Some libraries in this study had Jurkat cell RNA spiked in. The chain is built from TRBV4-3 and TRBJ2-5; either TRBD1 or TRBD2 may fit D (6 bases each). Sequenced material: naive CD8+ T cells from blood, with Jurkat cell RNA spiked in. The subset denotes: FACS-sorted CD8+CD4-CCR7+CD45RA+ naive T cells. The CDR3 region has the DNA TGCGCCAGCAGCCAAACGTTCGGGGGCGAGGAGACCCAGTACTTC. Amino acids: CASSQTFGGEETQYF.